This T cell receptor beta chain was obtained from a study of control samples from healthy donors and cancer patients. The ends were cut back, 2 bases at V and 5 bases at J, with 10 bases in the middle. Per the germline V gene, CDR1 is MNHNY and CDR2 is SVGAGI (reference sequence). This CDR3 is 14 amino acids long. Only in-frame clones appear in the TCRdb table, and some are missing; sequencing was by immunoSEQ multiplex PCR. The sample consists of 120,000 to 150,000 clones, more than 90% of them appearing once. The V and J genes are TRBV6-6 and TRBJ2-1; D is unclear. This sequence originates from a man younger than 40 in good health. What was sequenced was blood. The CDR3 DNA follows: TGTGCCAGCAGTTACGTACAGCAAAACAATGAGCAGTTCTTC. Translated: CASSYVQQNNEQFF.